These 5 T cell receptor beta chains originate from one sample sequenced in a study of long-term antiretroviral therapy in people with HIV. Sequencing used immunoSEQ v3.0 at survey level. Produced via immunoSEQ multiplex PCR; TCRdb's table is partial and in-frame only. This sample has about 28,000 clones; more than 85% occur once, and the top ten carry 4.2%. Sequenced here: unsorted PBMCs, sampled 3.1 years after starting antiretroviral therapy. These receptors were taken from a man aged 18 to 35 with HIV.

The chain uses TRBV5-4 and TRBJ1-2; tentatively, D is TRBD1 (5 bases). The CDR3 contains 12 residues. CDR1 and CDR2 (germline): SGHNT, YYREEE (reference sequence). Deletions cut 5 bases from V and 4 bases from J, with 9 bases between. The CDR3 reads CASRGEVYGYTF. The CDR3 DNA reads TGTGCCAGCAGAGGGGAGGTCTATGGCTACACCTTC.

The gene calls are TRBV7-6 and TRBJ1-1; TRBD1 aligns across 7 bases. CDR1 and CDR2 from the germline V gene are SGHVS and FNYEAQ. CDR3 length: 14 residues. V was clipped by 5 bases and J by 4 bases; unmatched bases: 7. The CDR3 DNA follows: TGTGCCAGCAGCAGCGGACAGGTTCCCACTGAAGCTTTCTTT. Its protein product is CASSSGQVPTEAFF.

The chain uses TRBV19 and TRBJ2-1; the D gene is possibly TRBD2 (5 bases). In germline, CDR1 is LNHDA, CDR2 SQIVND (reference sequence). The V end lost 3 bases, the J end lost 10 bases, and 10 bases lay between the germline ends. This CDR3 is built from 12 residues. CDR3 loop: CASSIGETEQFF. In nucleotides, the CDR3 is TGTGCCAGTAGTATCGGGGAAACGGAGCAGTTCTTC. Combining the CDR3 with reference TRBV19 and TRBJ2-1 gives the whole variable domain DGGITQSPKYLFRKEGQNVTLSCEQNLNHDAMYWYRQDPGQGLRLIYYSQIVNDFQKGDIAEGYSVSREKKESFPLTVTSAQKNPTAFYLCASSIGETEQFFGPGTRLTVL.

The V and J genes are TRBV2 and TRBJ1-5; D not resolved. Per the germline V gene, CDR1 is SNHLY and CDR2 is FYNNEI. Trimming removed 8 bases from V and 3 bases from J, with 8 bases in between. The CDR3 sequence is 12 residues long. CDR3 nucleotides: TGTGCCAGCCGTGGGGACAATCAGCCCCAGCATTTT. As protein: CASRGDNQPQHF.

This CDR3 reads CASSQTRTGSWNEQFF. As DNA, the CDR3 is TGTGCCAGCAGCCAGACGAGGACAGGGAGTTGGAATGAGCAGTTCTTC. V is TRBV7-9 and J is TRBJ2-1; 8 bases are a match to TRBD1. The V gene's germline CDR1 is SEHNR and CDR2 FQNEAQ (reference sequence). V lost 5 bases to trimming and J lost 7 bases; unmatched junction nucleotides: 13. The CDR3 length is 16 residues.